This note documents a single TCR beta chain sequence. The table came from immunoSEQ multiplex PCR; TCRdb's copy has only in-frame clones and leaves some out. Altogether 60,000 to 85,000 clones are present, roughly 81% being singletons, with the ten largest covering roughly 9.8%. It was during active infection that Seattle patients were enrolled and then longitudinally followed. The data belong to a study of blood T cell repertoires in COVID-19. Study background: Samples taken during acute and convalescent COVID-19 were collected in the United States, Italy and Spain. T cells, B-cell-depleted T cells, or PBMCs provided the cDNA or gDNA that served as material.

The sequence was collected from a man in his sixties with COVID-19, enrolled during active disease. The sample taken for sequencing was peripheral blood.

The CDR3 loop reads CATSGSLGTVNEQFF. CDR3 coding DNA: TGTGCCACCAGTGGAAGTTTGGGTACAGTCAATGAGCAGTTCTTC. The rearrangement links TRBV24-1 to TRBJ2-1; unclear D gene. CDR1 KGHDR and CDR2 SFDVKD come from the germline V gene. This CDR3 comprises 15 residues. V was cut by 5 bases and J by 6 bases, with 16 bases left in between.